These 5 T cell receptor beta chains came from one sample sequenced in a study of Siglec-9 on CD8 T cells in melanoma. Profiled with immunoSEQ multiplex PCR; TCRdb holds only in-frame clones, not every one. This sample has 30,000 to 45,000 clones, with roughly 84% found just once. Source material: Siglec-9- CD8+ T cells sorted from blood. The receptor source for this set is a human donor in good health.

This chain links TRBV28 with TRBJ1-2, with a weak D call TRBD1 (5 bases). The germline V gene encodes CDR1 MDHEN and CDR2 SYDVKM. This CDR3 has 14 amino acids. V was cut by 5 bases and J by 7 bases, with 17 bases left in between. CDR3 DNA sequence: TGTGCCAGCAGTACCCATCGACAGCTCGTTGGCTACACCTTC. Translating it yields CASSTHRQLVGYTF.

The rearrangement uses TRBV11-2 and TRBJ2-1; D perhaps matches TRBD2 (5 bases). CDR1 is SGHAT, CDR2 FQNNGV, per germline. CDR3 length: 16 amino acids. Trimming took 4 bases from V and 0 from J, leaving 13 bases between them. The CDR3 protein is CASSSLAESSYNEQFF. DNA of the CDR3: TGTGCCAGCAGCTCTCTAGCTGAGAGCTCCTACAATGAGCAGTTCTTC.

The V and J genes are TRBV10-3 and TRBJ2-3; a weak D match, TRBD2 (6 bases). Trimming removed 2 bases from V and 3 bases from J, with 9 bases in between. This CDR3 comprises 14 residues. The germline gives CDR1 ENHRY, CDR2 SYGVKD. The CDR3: CAISEGRGTDTQYF. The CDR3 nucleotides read TGTGCCATCAGTGAGGGTCGGGGGACAGATACGCAGTATTTT.

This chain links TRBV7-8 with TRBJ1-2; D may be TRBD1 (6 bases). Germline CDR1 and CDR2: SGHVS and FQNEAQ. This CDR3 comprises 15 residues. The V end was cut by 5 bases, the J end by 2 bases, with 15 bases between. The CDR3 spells CASSETDSSNYGYTF. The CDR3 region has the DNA TGTGCCAGCAGCGAGACGGACAGCTCAAACTATGGCTACACCTTC. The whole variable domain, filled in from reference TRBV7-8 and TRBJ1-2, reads GAGVSQSPRYKVAKRGQDVALRCDPISGHVSLFWYQQALGQGPEFLTYFQNEAQLDKSGLPSDRFFAERPEGSVSTLKIQRTQQEDSAVYLCASSETDSSNYGYTFGSGTRLTVV.

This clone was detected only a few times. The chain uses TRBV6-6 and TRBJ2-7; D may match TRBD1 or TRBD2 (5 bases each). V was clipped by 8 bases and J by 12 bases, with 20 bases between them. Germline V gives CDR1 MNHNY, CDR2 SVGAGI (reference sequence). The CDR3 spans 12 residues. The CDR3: CASCNPEGSRYF. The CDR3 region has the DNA TGTGCCAGCTGCAACCCTGAGGGGTCGAGGTACTTC.